The 12 T cell receptor beta chains presented below share a single source sample, sequenced in a study of graft-versus-host responses after intestinal transplantation. Their antigens are not known. Profiling relied on immunoSEQ multiplex PCR, and the TCRdb table lists in-frame clones only, not all of them. The data contain about 50,000 clones, 84% of them singletons. The sample here was unstimulated CD4+ T cells sorted from spleen or lymph node cells, taken before transplant. The receptors come from a human donor who was the organ donor for an intestinal transplant.

Concerning this clone: This specimen includes other DNA sequences encoding the same CDR3. V and J are TRBV18 and TRBJ2-7; no definite D call. The CDR3 runs 12 residues. V shed 3 bases and J shed 0 bases, with 3 bases lying between them. Per germline, CDR1 KGHSH and CDR2 LQKENI. The CDR3 DNA reads TGTGCCAGCTCACCCAGCTCCTACGAGCAGTACTTC. Translation gives CASSPSSYEQYF.

This chain uses TRBV30 with TRBJ1-1, with 9 bases lining up with TRBD1. The CDR3 runs 13 residues. J was trimmed by 7 bases and V by 8 bases; bases with no gene match: 11. In germline, CDR1 is GTSNPN, CDR2 SVGIG (reference sequence). The CDR3 region has the DNA TGTGCCGCCAGCGGACAGGGGAAAATTGAAGCTTTCTTT. It yields the protein CAASGQGKIEAFF.

The chain employs TRBV6-5 and TRBJ2-5; 9 bases are shared with TRBD2. The germline gives CDR1 MNHEY, CDR2 SVGAGI. The CDR3 is 13 amino acids. V lost 10 bases and J lost 4; bases outside the gene matches: 7. This chain's CDR3 is CATRGTSLETQYF. The DNA of the CDR3 is TGTGCCACCCGGGGGACTAGCTTAGAGACCCAGTACTTC.

This clone came up once. This sequence joins TRBV9 and TRBJ2-1, with 11 bases aligning to TRBD2. Losses at the gene ends were 3 bases for V and 4 bases for J; bases not matched to a gene: 3. Germline V gene lookup returns CDR1 SGDLS and CDR2 YYNGEE. The CDR3 spans 15 residues. The CDR3 loop is CASSAGLAAYNEQFF. For the CDR3, the DNA is TGTGCCAGCAGCGCGGGACTAGCGGCTTACAATGAGCAGTTCTTC.

This sequence joins TRBV7-8 and TRBJ1-2, with 8 positions matching TRBD1. With 5 bases clipped from V and 8 bases from J, the junction kept 25 bases outside the gene matches. CDR1 and CDR2 from the germline V gene are SGHVS and FQNEAQ. This CDR3 contains 19 residues. The CDR3: CASSPLGTGGRPGAGGYTF. The CDR3 region has the DNA TGTGCCAGCAGCCCTTTGGGAACAGGGGGACGACCCGGGGCAGGGGGCTACACCTTC.

CDR3 DNA sequence: TGTGCCAGCAGCTTAGAGAGGGGAGGGGGCTACGAGCAGTACTTC. Amino acids: CASSLERGGGYEQYF. This chain joins TRBV11-2 and TRBJ2-5; a possible D gene is TRBD2 (7 bases). The DNA end lines up better with TRBJ2-7; the J call may be wrong. The CDR3 runs to 15 residues. The germline gives CDR1 SGHAT, CDR2 FQNNGV.

The chain joins TRBV5-1 to TRBJ2-7; a weak D match, TRBD1 (6 bases). This CDR3 has 13 residues. Per germline, CDR1 SGHRS and CDR2 YFSETQ. Between the trimmed V and J ends, which lost 0 bases and 4 bases, there was a span of 8 bases. CDR3 sequence reads: CASSLVRGYEQYF. DNA for the CDR3: TGCGCCAGCAGCTTGGTCAGGGGTTACGAGCAGTACTTC.

This chain joins TRBV18 and TRBJ2-3; D is possibly TRBD2 (6 bases). CDR1 and CDR2 from the germline V gene are KGHSH and LQKENI. V shed 3 bases and J shed 6 bases, with 16 bases lying between them. This CDR3 is 15 amino acids long. For the CDR3, the DNA is TGTGCCAGCTCACCGTCGGGACTCCCCATGGATACGCAGTATTTT. Protein product: CASSPSGLPMDTQYF.

This clone was seen a few times. The rearrangement links TRBV30 to TRBJ2-7, with a weak D call TRBD2 (7 bases). The germline V and J ends were trimmed by 2 bases and 2 bases, with 19 bases remaining between them. Germline V gives CDR1 GTSNPN, CDR2 SVGIG (reference sequence). This CDR3 comprises 16 residues. DNA for the CDR3: TGTGCCTGGAGTCGCTCGTCAGGGGAGGGAACCTACGAGCAGTACTTC. Encoded protein: CAWSRSSGEGTYEQYF.

The chain's CDR3 is CARSLRQNLQETQYF. The CDR3 region has the DNA TGTGCCAGAAGCTTAAGACAGAACCTCCAAGAGACCCAGTACTTC. This chain joins TRBV5-3 and TRBJ2-5, with D possibly matching TRBD1 (5 bases). TRBV5-3 falls under the ORF class, with uncertain function. This CDR3 has 15 residues. V lost 2 bases, J lost 1 base, and 12 bases lay in between.

V is TRBV19 and J is TRBJ2-3; D is perhaps TRBD1 (6 bases). The CDR3 spans 14 residues. Germline CDR1 and CDR2: LNHDA and SQIVND (reference sequence). Deletions cut 5 bases from V and 4 bases from J, with 13 bases between. The CDR3 DNA reads as TGTGCCAGTAGTCCCCTACAGGGCCCAGATACGCAGTATTTT. Protein product: CASSPLQGPDTQYF. Together with reference TRBV19 and TRBJ2-3, the CDR3 gives the full variable domain: DGGITQSPKYLFRKEGQNVTLSCEQNLNHDAMYWYRQDPGQGLRLIYYSQIVNDFQKGDIAEGYSVSREKKESFPLTVTSAQKNPTAFYLCASSPLQGPDTQYFGPGTRLTVL.

This chain connects TRBV7-2 to TRBJ1-2; D is undetermined. The germline gives CDR1 SGHTA, CDR2 FQGNSA. The CDR3 has 14 residues. Trimming left V 1 base short and J 8 bases short, with 14 bases between. In DNA, the CDR3 is TGTGCCAGCAGCTTAGACTACAGTTCGTTAGGCTACACCTTC. Protein sequence: CASSLDYSSLGYTF.